The rows below give T cell receptor beta chains drawn from one sample of a study of cytomegalovirus exposure and HLA in healthy donors. Measured with immunoSEQ multiplex PCR; TCRdb has only the in-frame clones, and not every one. The table has 70,000 to 95,000 clones, around 76% seen once. Input material: PBMCs. The receptors stem from a man aged 25 to 40 in good health and CMV-seropositive. CDR3s include the opening cysteine and the closing phenylalanine or tryptophan. The D gene is left open where the match is weak. Not all rows give a size; the values are once, few, many and, for expanded clones, a class.

V gene	clone size	D gene	J gene	CDR3 DNA	CDR3 protein
TRBV7-8	.	.	TRBJ2-3	TGTGCCAGCAGCTTATGGGGGGGCACAGATACGCAGTATTTT	CASSLWGGTDTQYF
TRBV19	.	TRBD1	TRBJ1-3	TGTGCCAGTAATTCCAGGACAGGGGCTAACTCTGGAAACACCATATATTTT	CASNSRTGANSGNTIYF
TRBV5-8	.	.	TRBJ1-1	TGTGCCAGCAGCCATCAAATAATCCAGGGTGGGACTGAAGCTTTCTTT	CASSHQIIQGGTEAFF
TRBV29-1	few	.	TRBJ2-6	TGCAGCGTTGCAACAGGCTCTGGGGCCAACGTCCTGACTTTC	CSVATGSGANVLTF
TRBV15	.	.	TRBJ2-7	TGTGCCACCAGCAGAGCCAGGGGGGCCTACGAGCAGTACTTC	CATSRARGAYEQYF
TRBV6-1	.	TRBD1	TRBJ2-1	TGTGCCAGCAGTGCCGACAGGGCGTCCTACAATGAGCAGTTCTTC	CASSADRASYNEQFF
TRBV6-1	once	TRBD1	TRBJ1-5	TGTGCCAGCAGTGCTTCCCGGACAGGTAACAATCAGCCCCAGCATTTT	CASSASRTGNNQPQHF
TRBV4-3	.	TRBD1	TRBJ2-7	TGCGCCAGCAGCCAAGACCAGGGACAGGGAAGCTCCTACGAGCAGTACTTC	CASSQDQGQGSSYEQYF
TRBV7-8	few	.	TRBJ2-7	TGTGCCAGCAGCTCCGATAGATTGGAGGGAGCCTACGAGCAGTACTTC	CASSSDRLEGAYEQYF
TRBV7-3	once	.	TRBJ2-1	TGTGCCAGCAGCCTCTTAGGACAATACAATGAGCAGTTCTTC	CASSLLGQYNEQFF
TRBV29-1	.	TRBD1	TRBJ2-3	TGCAGCGTTGACGGACAGGCAACAGATACGCAGTATTTT	CSVDGQATDTQYF
TRBV9	.	.	TRBJ2-2	TGTGCCAGCAGCGTAGGTACTATTAGGACCGGGGAGCTGTTTTTT	CASSVGTIRTGELFF
TRBV27	.	.	TRBJ2-3	TGTGCCAGCAGGCCCGGTGGGCAGTATTTT	CASRPGGQYF
TRBV28	.	.	TRBJ2-5	TGTGCCAGCGGAGACAGACTACGGGAGCAGTACTTC	CASGDRLREQYF
TRBV7-2	.	.	TRBJ1-1	TGTGCCAGCAGCTTAGGAGGGGACTACACTGAAGCTTTCTTT	CASSLGGDYTEAFF
TRBV2	.	TRBD1	TRBJ2-2	TGTGCCAGCAGTGAAACAGGGGGTATCGTAATGAACACCGGGGAGCTGTTTTTT	CASSETGGIVMNTGELFF
TRBV4-1	.	TRBD1	TRBJ2-7	TGCGCCAGCAGCCCGGGACAGCTCGTAGGGTCCTACGAGCAGTACTTC	CASSPGQLVGSYEQYF
TRBV11-2	.	.	TRBJ2-6	TGTGCCAGCAGCCCACGGGGAGTCTCTGGGGCCAACGTCCTGACTTTC	CASSPRGVSGANVLTF
TRBV19	.	.	TRBJ2-7	TGTGCCAGTAGTTTTTCGCAGGGCGGCGAGCAGTACTTC	CASSFSQGGEQYF
TRBV19	once	TRBD2	TRBJ2-3	TGTGCCAGTAGTATCTGGAATAGCGGGGACACAGATACGCAGTATTTT	CASSIWNSGDTDTQYF
TRBV5-6	.	TRBD2	TRBJ2-1	TGTGCCAGCAGCGGCACTAGCGGGGCGACCAATGAGCAGTTCTTC	CASSGTSGATNEQFF
TRBV6-1	once	TRBD2	TRBJ2-1	TGTGCCAGCAGTGGGGGACTAGCGGGGGGGCCATACAATGAGCAGTTCTTC	CASSGGLAGGPYNEQFF
TRBV5-5	.	.	TRBJ1-5	TGTGCCAGCAGCTTGGAGGGGTTAAGCAATCAGCCCCAGCATTTT	CASSLEGLSNQPQHF
TRBV5-1	few	.	TRBJ2-7	TGCGCCAGCAGCTTTAACCGGGACAACTACGAGCAGTACTTC	CASSFNRDNYEQYF
TRBV13	.	TRBD2	TRBJ2-7	TGTGCCAGCAGCCCGCGGGAGGGTCTCTACGAGCAGTACTTC	CASSPREGLYEQYF
TRBV9	few	.	TRBJ1-5	TGTGCCAGCAGCGCCGGGAGAGGCAATCAGCCCCAGCATTTT	CASSAGRGNQPQHF
TRBV10-3	.	.	TRBJ2-7	TGTGCCATCAGTGAGTCAGAGGAAAGGACCTACGAGCAGTACTTC	CAISESEERTYEQYF
TRBV5-5	.	.	TRBJ1-2	TGTGCCAGCAGCTTGGAGCAGGGGTATGGGTATGGCTACACCTTC	CASSLEQGYGYGYTF
TRBV7-3	.	.	TRBJ2-2	TGTGCCAGCAGCTCCCAGGGAACCGCGAACACCGGGGAGCTGTTTTTT	CASSSQGTANTGELFF
TRBV9	.	.	TRBJ2-3	TGTGCCAGCAGTCGTCATACAGGGCCCGATACGCAGTATTTT	CASSRHTGPDTQYF
TRBV6-4	.	TRBD2	TRBJ2-3	TGTGCCAGCAGTGTAGCGGGGGGGGACGGCGATACGCAGTATTTT	CASSVAGGDGDTQYF
TRBV19	.	TRBD1	TRBJ1-2	TGTGCCAGTAGTCGCCGGGACAGGGGCGACTATGGCTACACCTTC	CASSRRDRGDYGYTF
TRBV20-1	.	.	TRBJ1-1	TGCAGTGCTGAGGGGAACACTGAAGCTTTCTTT	CSAEGNTEAFF
TRBV6-5	.	TRBD2	TRBJ2-5	TGTGCCAGCAGCAGGGCTAGCGGGGGGGAGACCCAGTACTTC	CASSRASGGETQYF
TRBV5-5	.	.	TRBJ1-5	TGTGCCAGCAGCTTGGCCTCAGGGGAGCTATGGCAGCCCCAGCATTTT	CASSLASGELWQPQHF
TRBV30	.	.	TRBJ1-2	TGTGCCTGGGGGCGGGCAGAGCAAGTTTCCTATGGCTACACCTTC	CAWGRAEQVSYGYTF
TRBV7-9	.	.	TRBJ2-7	TGTTCCAGCAGCTTAGAGGGGAGGACAAAGTGGTGCTTC	CSSSLEGRTKWCF
TRBV6-1	.	TRBD2	TRBJ2-5	TGTGCCAGCGAGACAGGACTAGCGGGGGAAGAGACCCAGTACTTC	CASETGLAGEETQYF
TRBV7-3	.	.	TRBJ1-3	TGTGCCAGCAGCCAAGGAGGGTCTGGAAACACCATATATTTT	CASSQGGSGNTIYF